The T cell receptor beta chain described here comes from a study of shared clonotypes between healthy human individuals. Study outcomes and limitations: Naive subsets tended to show greater estimated richness than memory subsets. Unshared clonotypes carried lower generation probabilities than those common to all four donors. Large sequencing depth failed to make sorted-subset sequencing complete, rarefaction showed.

Concerning this clone itself: What it binds is unknown.

Assay used: immunoSEQ multiplex PCR; TCRdb lists only in-frame clones, some missing. The sample includes approximately 2,300,000 clones, around 90% of them seen just once. V dropped 6 bases and J dropped 4; count of bases not matched to a gene: 11. The CDR3 covers 16 residues. CDR1 SQVTM and CDR2 ANQGSEA come from the germline V gene. The source of this sequence is a man younger than 30 in good health. Some clones in this sample may be carry-over from other donors' samples. Specimen: naive CD4+ T cells from PBMCs. Subset: CD45RA+ positively selected. The rearrangement joins TRBV29-1 to TRBJ2-2; 10 bases match TRBD1. The CDR3 nucleotides are TGCAGCGTCCTTCCCCCGGGACAGGGGTTCACCGGGGAGCTGTTTTTT. Its protein is CSVLPPGQGFTGELFF.